Included here is one TCR beta chain sequence, with context. Its antigen remains unknown. The data belong to a study of blood T cells in healthy people across ages. V was cut by 4 bases and J by 10 bases, with 17 bases left in between. The CDR3 totals 14 residues. Germline V gene data show CDR1 as DFQATT and CDR2 as SNEGSKA (reference sequence). A second about 7 to 11 cycle PCR used barcoded and J-beta primers. TCRdb analysed the 5' RACE reads with MiXCR anew, one entry per CDR3 protein. The repertoire holds about 1.1 million distinct CDR3 sequences, with 35% to 40% as singletons. Whole-study results and caveats: Across the age range, TCR beta diversity per million T cells fell in a roughly linear way. TCR beta diversity tracked closely with naive T cell percentage.

Source material: blood. V and J are TRBV20-1 and TRBJ1-6; D may be TRBD1 (5 bases). This TCR derives from a man aged 18 to 29 in good health. Written as DNA, the CDR3 is TGCAGTGCTATCGTTACAGGTGAACGGTCACCCCTCCACTTT. Translation: CSAIVTGERSPLHF.